Here is one T cell receptor beta chain with its context. The protocol was immunoSEQ multiplex PCR, while the TCRdb copy is restricted to in-frame clones and leaves out a portion. The sample has a few hundred thousand clones, approximately 82% seen once. The entry originates in a study of blood T cell repertoires in COVID-19. The germline V gene has CDR1 LNHNV and CDR2 YYDKDF (reference sequence). Trimming took off 5 bases at V and 0 bases at J, with 13 bases between the two ends. The CDR3 is made up of 15 amino acids. The sequence was obtained from a young woman with acute or convalescent COVID-19. The sequenced material came from peripheral blood. The V gene is TRBV15, the J gene TRBJ1-1; D might be TRBD1 (6 bases). The CDR3 protein is CATSLSRGLNTEAFF. CDR3 bases: TGTGCCACCAGCCTATCCAGGGGCTTGAACACTGAAGCTTTCTTT.